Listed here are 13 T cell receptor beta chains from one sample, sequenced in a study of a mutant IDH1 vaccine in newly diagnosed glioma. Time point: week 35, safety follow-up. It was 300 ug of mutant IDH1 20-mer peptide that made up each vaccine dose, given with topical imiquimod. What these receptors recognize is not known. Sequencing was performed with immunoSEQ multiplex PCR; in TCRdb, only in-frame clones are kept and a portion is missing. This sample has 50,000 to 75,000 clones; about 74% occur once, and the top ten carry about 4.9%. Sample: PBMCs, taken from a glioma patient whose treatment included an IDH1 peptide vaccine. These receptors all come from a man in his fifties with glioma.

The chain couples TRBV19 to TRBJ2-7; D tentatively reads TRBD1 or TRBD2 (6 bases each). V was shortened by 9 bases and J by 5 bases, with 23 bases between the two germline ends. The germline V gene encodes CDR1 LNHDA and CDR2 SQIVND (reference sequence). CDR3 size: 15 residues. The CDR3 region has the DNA TGTGCCAGCCATGACCCGGGGGCAGGGAATAACGAGCAGTACTTC. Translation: CASHDPGAGNNEQYF.

The chain's CDR3 is CASSLDVEGYTF. The CDR3 bases are TGCGCCAGCAGCTTGGACGTGGAAGGCTACACCTTC. The rearrangement uses TRBV5-1 and TRBJ1-2; D uncertain. The length of the CDR3 is 12 residues. The V and J ends lost 0 bases and 8 bases respectively, with 8 bases between them. Germline CDR1 SGHRS, CDR2 YFSETQ.

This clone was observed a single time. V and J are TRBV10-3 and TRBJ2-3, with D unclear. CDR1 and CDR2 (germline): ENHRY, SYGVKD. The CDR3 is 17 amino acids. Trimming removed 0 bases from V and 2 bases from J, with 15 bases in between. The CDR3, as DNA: TGTGCCATCAGTGAGTCGTCTACCGTGGGCGCCACAGATACGCAGTATTTT. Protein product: CAISESSTVGATDTQYF.

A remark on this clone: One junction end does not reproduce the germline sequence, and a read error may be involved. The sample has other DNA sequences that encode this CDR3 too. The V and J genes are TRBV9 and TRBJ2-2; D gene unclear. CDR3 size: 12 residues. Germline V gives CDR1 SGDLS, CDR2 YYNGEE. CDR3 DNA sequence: TGCGCCAGTCAAAACAATGGCGGGGAGCTGTTTTTT. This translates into CASQNNGGELFF. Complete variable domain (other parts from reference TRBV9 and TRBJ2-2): DSGVTQTPKHLITATGQRVTLRCSPRSGDLSVYWYQQSLDQGLQFLIQYYNGEERAKGNILERFSAQQFPDLHSELNLSSLELGDSALYFCASQNNGGELFFGEGSRLTVL.

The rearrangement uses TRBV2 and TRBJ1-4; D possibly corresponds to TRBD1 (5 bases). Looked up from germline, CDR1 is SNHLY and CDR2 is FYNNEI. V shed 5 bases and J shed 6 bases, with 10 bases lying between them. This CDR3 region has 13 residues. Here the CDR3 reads CASSPGLYEKLFF. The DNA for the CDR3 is TGTGCCAGCAGTCCAGGGTTATATGAAAAACTGTTTTTT.

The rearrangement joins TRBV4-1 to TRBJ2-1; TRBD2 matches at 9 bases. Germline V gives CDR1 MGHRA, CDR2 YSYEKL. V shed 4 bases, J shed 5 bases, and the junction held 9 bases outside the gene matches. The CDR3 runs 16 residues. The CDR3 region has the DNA TGCGCCAGCAGCCTCGGGGGTAGCGGGGGCCACAATGAGCAGTTCTTC. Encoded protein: CASSLGGSGGHNEQFF.

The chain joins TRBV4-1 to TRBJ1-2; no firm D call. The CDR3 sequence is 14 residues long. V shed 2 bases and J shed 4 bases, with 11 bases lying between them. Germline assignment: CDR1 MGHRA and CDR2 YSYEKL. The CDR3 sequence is CASSQMGSPYGYTF. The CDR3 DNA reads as TGCGCCAGCAGCCAAATGGGGTCCCCCTATGGCTACACCTTC.

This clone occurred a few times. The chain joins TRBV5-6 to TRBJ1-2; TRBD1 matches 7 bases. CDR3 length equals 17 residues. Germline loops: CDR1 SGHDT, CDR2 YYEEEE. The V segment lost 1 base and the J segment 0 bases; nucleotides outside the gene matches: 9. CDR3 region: CASSLSGQVLTNYGYTF. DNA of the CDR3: TGTGCCAGCAGCTTGTCAGGACAGGTACTCACTAACTATGGCTACACCTTC.

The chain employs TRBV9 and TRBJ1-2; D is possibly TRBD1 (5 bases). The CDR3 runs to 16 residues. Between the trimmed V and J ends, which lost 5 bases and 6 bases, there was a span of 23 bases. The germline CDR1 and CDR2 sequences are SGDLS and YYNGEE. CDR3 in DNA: TGTGCCAGCAGGAAACTAATCAGGGACCTCCCTGATGGCTACACCTTC. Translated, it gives CASRKLIRDLPDGYTF.

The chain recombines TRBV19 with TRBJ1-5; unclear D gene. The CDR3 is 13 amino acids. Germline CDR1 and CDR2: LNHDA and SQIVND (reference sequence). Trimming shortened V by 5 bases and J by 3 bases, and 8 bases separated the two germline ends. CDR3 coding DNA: TGTGCCAGTAGTGGCAGCTACAATCAGCCCCAGCATTTT. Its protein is CASSGSYNQPQHF.

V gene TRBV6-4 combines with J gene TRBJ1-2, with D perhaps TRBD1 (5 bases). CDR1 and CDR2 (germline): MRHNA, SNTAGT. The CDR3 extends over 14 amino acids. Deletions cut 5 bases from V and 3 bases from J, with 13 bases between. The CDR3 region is CASSPGSRDYGYTF. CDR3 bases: TGTGCCAGCAGTCCCGGTTCCAGGGACTATGGCTACACCTTC.

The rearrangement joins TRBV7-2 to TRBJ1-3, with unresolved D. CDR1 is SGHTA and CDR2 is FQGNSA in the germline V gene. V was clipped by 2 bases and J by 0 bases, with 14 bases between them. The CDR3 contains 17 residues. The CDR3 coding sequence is TGTGCCAGCAGCTTACAGGCAGCGATATCCTCTGGAAACACCATATATTTT. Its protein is CASSLQAAISSGNTIYF.

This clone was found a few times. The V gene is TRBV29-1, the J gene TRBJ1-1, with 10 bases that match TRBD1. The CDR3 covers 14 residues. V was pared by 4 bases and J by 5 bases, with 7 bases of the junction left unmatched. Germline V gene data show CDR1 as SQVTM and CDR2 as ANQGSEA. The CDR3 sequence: CSVVRDRGGTEAFF. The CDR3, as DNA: TGCAGCGTTGTCCGGGACAGGGGCGGGACTGAAGCTTTCTTT. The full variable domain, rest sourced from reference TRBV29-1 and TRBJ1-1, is SAVISQKPSRDICQRGTSLTIQCQVDSQVTMMFWYRQQPGQSLTLIATANQGSEATYESGFVIDKFPISRPNLTFSTLTVSNMSPEDSSIYLCSVVRDRGGTEAFFGQGTRLTVV.